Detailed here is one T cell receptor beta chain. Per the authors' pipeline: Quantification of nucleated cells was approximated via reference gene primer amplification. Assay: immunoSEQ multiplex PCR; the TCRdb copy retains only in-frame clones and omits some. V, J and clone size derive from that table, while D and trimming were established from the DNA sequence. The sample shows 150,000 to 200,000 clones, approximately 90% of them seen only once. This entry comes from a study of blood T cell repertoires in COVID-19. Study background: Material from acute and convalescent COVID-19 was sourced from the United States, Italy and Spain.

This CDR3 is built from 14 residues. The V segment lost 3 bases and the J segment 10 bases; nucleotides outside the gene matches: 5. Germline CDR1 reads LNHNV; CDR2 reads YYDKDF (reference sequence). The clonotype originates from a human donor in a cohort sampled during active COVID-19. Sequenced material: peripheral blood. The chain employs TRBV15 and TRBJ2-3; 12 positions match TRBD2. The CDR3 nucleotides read TGTGCCACCAGCAGCGGGACTAGCGGGCGCCCGCAGTATTTT. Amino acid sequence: CATSSGTSGRPQYF. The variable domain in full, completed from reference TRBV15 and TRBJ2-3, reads DAMVIQNPRYQVTQFGKPVTLSCSQTLNHNVMYWYQQKSSQAPKLLFHYYDKDFNNEADTPDNFQSRRPNTSFCFLDIRSPGLGDTAMYLCATSSGTSGRPQYFGPGTRLTVL.